A selection of T cell receptor beta chains follows, all from one sample in a study of shared clonotypes between healthy human individuals. Libraries were prepared by immunoSEQ multiplex PCR; TCRdb keeps only in-frame clonotypes and omits some of them. The profile covers almost 700,000 clones, with about 91% appearing a single time and 24% taken by the ten largest. What was sequenced was naive CD8+ T cells sorted from blood. The receptors were sampled from a young man in good health. Each CDR3 is given with its conserved first and last residue. The D gene is left open where the match is weak. Only some rows state a clone size, as once, few, many or a class for expanded clones.

J	size	V	D	CDR3	DNA
TRBJ2-5	once	TRBV7-8	-	CASSSGAGYQETQYF	TGTGCCAGCAGCTCCGGTGCGGGGTACCAAGAGACCCAGTACTTC
TRBJ2-3	-	TRBV29-1	TRBD1	CSVDRGTDTQYF	TGCAGCGTCGACAGGGGCACAGATACGCAGTATTTT
TRBJ1-5	-	TRBV25-1	-	CASSEYGEVNQPQHF	TGTGCCAGCAGTGAGTATGGGGAGGTCAATCAGCCCCAGCATTTT
TRBJ1-5	once	TRBV10-2	-	CASSGQGNQPQHF	TGCGCCAGCAGTGGGCAGGGAAATCAGCCCCAGCATTTT
TRBJ1-1	-	TRBV9	-	CASSVEGDYTEAFF	TGTGCCAGCAGCGTAGAGGGGGACTACACTGAAGCTTTCTTT
TRBJ1-1	once	TRBV4-1	TRBD1	CASATRGQEAFF	TGCGCCAGCGCTACAAGGGGGCAAGAAGCTTTCTTT
TRBJ2-7	-	TRBV20-1	-	CSADEYGEQYF	TGCAGTGCCGATGAGTACGGCGAGCAGTACTTC
TRBJ1-1	-	TRBV6-5	-	CASSGGEDTVHRAFF	TGTGCCAGCTCCGGCGGGGAGGACACGGTCCACCGAGCTTTCTTT
TRBJ2-3	-	TRBV11-2	TRBD2	CASSNPGLAGQDTQYF	TGTGCCAGCAGCAACCCGGGACTAGCGGGACAAGATACGCAGTATTTT
TRBJ2-3	-	TRBV7-2	-	CASSLIPGTDTQYF	TGTGCCAGCAGCTTAATCCCCGGCACAGATACGCAGTATTTT
TRBJ2-5	-	TRBV11-2	TRBD2	CASSRTAGVGETQYF	TGTGCCAGCAGCCGCACGGCGGGAGTGGGAGAGACCCAGTACTTC
TRBJ2-2	-	TRBV28	-	CASGYGGNTGELFF	TGTGCCAGCGGCTATGGGGGGAACACCGGGGAGCTGTTTTTT